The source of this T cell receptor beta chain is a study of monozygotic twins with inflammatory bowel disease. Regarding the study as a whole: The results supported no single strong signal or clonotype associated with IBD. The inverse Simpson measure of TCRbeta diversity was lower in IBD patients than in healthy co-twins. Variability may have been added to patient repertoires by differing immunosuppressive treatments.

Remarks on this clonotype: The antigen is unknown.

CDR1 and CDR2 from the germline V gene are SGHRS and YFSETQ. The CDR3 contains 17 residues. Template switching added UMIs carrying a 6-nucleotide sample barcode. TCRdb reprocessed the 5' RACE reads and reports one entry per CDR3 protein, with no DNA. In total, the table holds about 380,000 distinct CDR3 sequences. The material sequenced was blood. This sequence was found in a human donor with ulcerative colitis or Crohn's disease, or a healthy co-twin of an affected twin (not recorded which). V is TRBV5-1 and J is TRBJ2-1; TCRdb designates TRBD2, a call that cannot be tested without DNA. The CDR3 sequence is CASSSATTSGRGNEQFF.